These T cell receptor beta chains were read from a single sample in a study of blood T cell repertoires in COVID-19. Assay used: immunoSEQ multiplex PCR; TCRdb lists only in-frame clones, some missing. The sample lists roughly 200,000 clones; around 90% were seen once. The sequenced sample was PBMCs or T cells enriched from blood (not recorded which). The receptors here all came from a man aged 18 to 30 with acute COVID-19. CDR3s include the opening cysteine and the closing phenylalanine or tryptophan. D genes are given only for firm matches. Not every row has a clone size; where given, it reads once, few, many or a size class.

>NA|TRBV18|NA|TRBJ1-1
CASAPTVNTEAFF
TGTGCCAGCGCTCCAACAGTGAACACTGAAGCTTTCTTT
>NA|TRBV27|TRBD2|TRBJ2-2
CASSFSAGASTGELFF
TGTGCCAGCAGTTTCTCAGCGGGAGCAAGCACCGGGGAGCTGTTTTTT
>NA|TRBV4-1|TRBD2|TRBJ2-1
CASSPPAGSGSRNEQFF
TGCGCCAGCAGCCCTCCCGCCGGTAGCGGGAGCCGGAATGAGCAGTTCTTC
>once|TRBV18|TRBD2|TRBJ2-3
CASSPLAGATDTQYF
TGTGCCAGCTCACCCTTAGCGGGCGCCACAGATACGCAGTATTTT
>once|TRBV28|NA|TRBJ1-2
CASSHSGHQDYGYTF
TGTGCCAGCAGTCACTCGGGACACCAAGACTATGGCTACACCTTC
>NA|TRBV20-1|NA|TRBJ1-6
CSASPSLEGSPLHF
TGCAGTGCTAGTCCCTCCCTAGAAGGTTCACCCCTCCACTTT
>once|TRBV11-3|TRBD1|TRBJ1-1
CASSLGQGVRDTEAFF
TGTGCCAGCAGCTTAGGACAGGGGGTAAGGGACACTGAAGCTTTCTTT
>NA|TRBV19|TRBD2|TRBJ2-3
CASTADWTSGTDTQYF
TGTGCCAGTACCGCAGATTGGACTAGCGGCACAGATACGCAGTATTTT
>NA|TRBV3-1/TRBV3-2|NA|TRBJ2-1
CASSQDGAGEQFF
TGTGCCAGCAGCCAAGATGGAGCTGGTGAGCAGTTCTTC
>few|TRBV6-2/TRBV6-3|NA|TRBJ2-3
CASSYSQGTDTQYF
TGTGCCAGCAGTTACTCGCAGGGGACAGATACGCAGTATTTT
>NA|TRBV30|TRBD1|TRBJ2-7
CAWTPSGTVSYEQYF
TGTGCCTGGACCCCCTCCGGGACAGTCTCCTACGAGCAGTACTTC
>once|TRBV28|NA|TRBJ2-7
CASSYEGSIQGPWGEQYF
TGTGCCAGCAGCTACGAGGGATCCATCCAGGGGCCCTGGGGCGAGCAGTACTTC
>NA|TRBV7-2|NA|TRBJ2-3
CASSQGRGRQYF
TGTGCCAGCAGCCAAGGGCGGGGGCGGCAGTATTTT
>NA|TRBV5-5|TRBD1|TRBJ2-2
CASSLRDSRVGELFF
TGTGCCAGCAGCTTGCGGGACAGCCGTGTCGGGGAGCTGTTTTTT
>NA|TRBV3-1/TRBV3-2|TRBD2|TRBJ2-5
CASSQQLAGGETQYF
TGTGCCAGCAGCCAACAATTAGCGGGAGGGGAGACCCAGTACTTC
>NA|TRBV9|TRBD2|TRBJ2-7
CASSPPPGREASYEQYF
TGTGCCAGCAGCCCTCCCCCGGGGCGGGAGGCCTCCTACGAGCAGTACTTC
>NA|TRBV27|NA|TRBJ2-2
CASSLSVVFSGRAGELFF
TGTGCCAGCAGTTTATCGGTCGTGTTTAGTGGCCGGGCCGGGGAGCTGTTTTTT
>once|TRBV29-1|NA|TRBJ2-5
CSVEEGRGGDSETQYF
TGCAGCGTTGAAGAGGGCAGGGGCGGTGATTCGGAGACCCAGTACTTC
>NA|TRBV7-6|NA|TRBJ2-5
CASSATVGHGETQYF
TGTGCCAGCAGCGCGACAGTCGGTCATGGGGAGACCCAGTACTTC
>NA|TRBV6-5|NA|TRBJ1-3
CASSYDLGNTIYF
TGTGCCAGCAGTTACGACTTGGGAAACACCATATATTTT
>NA|TRBV28|TRBD1|TRBJ1-1
CASTLGAKGATEAFF
TGTGCCAGCACCCTCGGGGCCAAGGGGGCCACTGAAGCTTTCTTT
>NA|TRBV12-5|NA|TRBJ1-5
CASGFEGGQPQHF
TGTGCTAGTGGTTTCGAAGGGGGTCAGCCCCAGCATTTT
>NA|TRBV4-3|NA|TRBJ2-1
CASSQEPGGNEQFF
TGCGCCAGCAGCCAAGAACCCGGAGGTAACGAGCAGTTCTTC
>NA|TRBV9|TRBD1|TRBJ1-1
CASSPQGAFAEAFF
TGTGCCAGCAGCCCGCAGGGGGCGTTCGCTGAAGCTTTCTTT
>NA|TRBV7-3|TRBD1|TRBJ2-2
CASSLTGGSTGELFF
TGTGCCAGCAGCTTAACAGGGGGCTCCACCGGGGAGCTGTTTTTT
>NA|TRBV28|NA|TRBJ1-6
CASRTGYGSPLHF
TGTGCCAGCAGGACAGGATACGGTTCACCCCTCCACTTT
>few|TRBV4-2|NA|TRBJ1-1
CASSQEGGRVNTEAFF
TGTGCCAGCAGCCAAGAAGGGGGGAGGGTGAACACTGAAGCTTTCTTT
>NA|TRBV4-1|TRBD2|TRBJ2-3
CASSQGLDGRSDTQYF
TGCGCCAGCAGCCAAGGTTTAGACGGGAGGTCAGATACGCAGTATTTT
>once|TRBV30|TRBD1|TRBJ2-7
CAWSRIKIGTGAHEQYF
TGTGCCTGGAGTCGAATAAAAATAGGGACAGGGGCCCACGAGCAGTACTTC
>NA|TRBV28|TRBD1|TRBJ1-4
CASRSQTGGVANEKLFF
TGTGCCAGCAGATCTCAAACAGGGGGCGTAGCTAATGAAAAACTGTTTTTT
>NA|TRBV7-8|NA|TRBJ1-2
CASSLAGGIDYGYTF
TGTGCCAGCAGCTTAGCAGGAGGGATAGACTATGGCTACACCTTC
>NA|TRBV13|TRBD2|TRBJ2-1
CASSSFSGRLDDEQFF
TGTGCCAGCAGCTCCTTTAGCGGGAGGCTTGACGATGAGCAGTTCTTC
>once|TRBV18|NA|TRBJ2-2
CASSPRRGESGELFF
TGTGCCAGCTCACCACGAAGGGGCGAGTCCGGGGAGCTGTTTTTT
>NA|TRBV13|TRBD2|TRBJ2-7
CASSISRESYEQYF
TGTGCCAGCAGCATTTCGCGGGAGTCCTACGAGCAGTACTTC
>NA|TRBV3-1/TRBV3-2|NA|TRBJ2-1
CASTPSQASHEQFF
TGTGCCAGCACCCCGTCGCAGGCTTCACATGAGCAGTTCTTC
>NA|TRBV7-2|NA|TRBJ1-2
CASSLGWGDGYTF
TGTGCCAGCAGCTTAGGGTGGGGGGATGGCTACACCTTC
>NA|TRBV27|TRBD2|TRBJ2-7
CASRLLGTSLSYEQYF
TGTGCCAGCAGACTACTAGGGACTAGCCTATCCTACGAGCAGTACTTC
>NA|TRBV28|TRBD1|TRBJ2-7
CASSAWTGGMGEQYF
TGTGCCAGCAGTGCATGGACAGGGGGAATGGGGGAGCAGTACTTC
>NA|TRBV28|NA|TRBJ1-6
CASSSTGFSPLHF
TGTGCCAGCAGTTCGACAGGCTTCTCACCCCTCCACTTT
>NA|TRBV6-5|NA|TRBJ2-6
CASTASSGANVLTF
TGTGCCAGCACTGCCAGCTCTGGGGCCAACGTCCTGACTTTC
>NA|TRBV7-9|NA|TRBJ1-1
CASSLAVGGREAFF
TGTGCCAGCAGCTTAGCTGTCGGGGGGCGTGAAGCTTTCTTT
>NA|TRBV7-9|NA|TRBJ1-5
CASSSTDSNQPQHF
TGTGCCAGCAGCTCGACAGATAGCAATCAGCCCCAGCATTTT
>NA|TRBV5-8|TRBD1|TRBJ1-1
CASSLGEDRPNTEAFF
TGTGCCAGCAGCTTGGGGGAGGACAGGCCGAACACTGAAGCTTTCTTT
>NA|TRBV6-5|TRBD1|TRBJ1-2
CASSYSRTGRYGYTF
TGTGCCAGCAGTTATTCCCGGACAGGGCGATATGGCTACACCTTC
>NA|TRBV15|TRBD2|TRBJ2-3
CATSRGGRGTDTQYF
TGTGCCACCAGCAGAGGCGGGAGGGGCACAGATACGCAGTATTTT
>NA|TRBV7-9|TRBD2|TRBJ2-7
CASSPPGLAGTSEQYF
TGTGCCAGCAGCCCTCCGGGACTAGCGGGGACCAGTGAGCAGTACTTC
>NA|TRBV5-4|NA|TRBJ2-1
CASSLYREHNEQFF
TGTGCCAGCAGCTTGTATCGGGAACACAATGAGCAGTTCTTC
>many|TRBV19|NA|TRBJ1-5
CASTNRNQPQHF
TGTGCCAGTACAAACAGGAATCAGCCCCAGCATTTT
>once|TRBV28|NA|TRBJ1-6
CASSLDTSFYNSPLHF
TGTGCCAGCAGTTTAGACACGTCCTTCTATAATTCACCCCTCCACTTT